The present T cell receptor (beta chain) was sequenced within a study of CXCR3-negative and CXCR3-positive naive CD8 T cells (dated by TCRdb to between 2018 and 2021). With respect to the entire study: In total, 130 million to 150 million TRB reads were obtained, corresponding to roughly 1.5 +/- 0.3 million reads per library. Data from some twelve donors, pooled across two independent experiments, went into the diversity and physicochemical repertoire analyses. Naive subsets from about 5 donors and memory cells from 3 donors were included in the TRBV-TRBJ cluster analysis.

Each CD8+ T cell subset was flow-sorted in triplicate, and 300,000 cells per subset were placed directly into RLT lysis buffer. Standard density gradient centrifugation was used to isolate peripheral blood mononuclear cells from buffy coats. Total RNA was extracted from sorted cells with an RNeasy Mini Kit. What the authors observed across the whole study: Comparably high repertoire diversity was found in both naive subsets, whereas much lower repertoire diversity was found in memory CD8+ T cells. Because surface CD5, which is linked to self-reactivity in mice, was comparable between the naive subsets, TCR interaction strength was also inferred from TRB CDR3 physicochemical properties. Because CXCR3 expression was partially decreased after cryopreservation, freshly isolated PBMCs were used for most assays. Within the same donor, TRBV-TRBJ usage looked similar between naive CXCR3-negative and CXCR3-positive cells, but memory cells had distinct patterns.

According to the germline V gene, CDR1 reads KGHDR and CDR2 reads SFDVKD. Spanning cysteine to phenylalanine, the CDR3 consists of 14 amino acids. No DNA appears here. Concerning this clonotype itself: Which antigen it targets is not known.

Instrument used: NextSeq 550. The Human TCR Profiling Kit (MiLaboratory) was used to make UMI-labeled 5' RACE TRB cDNA libraries. The full amount of extracted RNA was used for cDNA synthesis, and the full amount of resulting cDNA was used for PCR amplification. The libraries were made side by side, with each library going through the same number of PCR cycles. The authors' analysis ran thus. MIGEC and MiXCR extracted about 50,000 +/- 10,000 unique UMI-labeled TRB cDNA molecules per library, requiring at least two reads per UMI. An average of approximately 40,000 +/- 10,000 functional in-frame TRB CDR3 nucleotide clonotypes without stop codons was found per library. After each sample was downsampled to 5000 UMI-labeled TRB molecules, VDJtools was used to calculate diversity metrics such as normalized Shannon-Wiener and Chao1. Clonotype-size-weighted physicochemical properties of the central five CDR3 residues (interaction energy, strength, volume and Kidera factor 4) were computed in VDJtools. The reads, reprocessed by TCRdb, yield one row per CDR3 protein sequence and no DNA. None of the V and J calls come from the authors' own analysis; TCRdb made them. The sample table includes some 40,000 distinct CDR3 sequences. The ten largest account for less than 9.5% of the sample.

The chain is made from TRBV24-1 and TRBJ2-3; the TCRdb D gene call, TRBD1, has no DNA to confirm it. This sequence was found in a human donor in good health. Some clones in this sample may be carry-over from other donors' samples. Specimen: memory CD8+ T cells from blood. In the paper's terms, the cell subset or site label means: conventional CD8+ memory T cells (TMEM), sorted as controls. This receptor carries the CDR3 CATSRTGGDHTQYF.